This T cell receptor (beta chain) was observed in a study of shared clonotypes between healthy human individuals (dated by TCRdb to 2018 to 2021). Context from the whole study: Two women and three men aged 18 to 49 years were included in the cohort. For each donor, three plates each were used for CD4 naive and CD4 memory, two plates were used for CD8 naive, and one plate was used for CD8 memory. The study deeply sequenced blood TCR repertoires of five healthy adults to estimate repertoire size and the extent of clonotype sharing between individuals. To increase sequencing depth and limit assay-specific biases, different laboratories used diverse techniques to prepare libraries and sequence TCR repertoires. Per donor, leukapheresis produced somewhere between about 0.85 and 10 billion PBMCs. On the study overall, not on this receptor specifically: Larger estimated clonotype richness was generally found for naive subsets than for memory subsets. When a handful of donors were compared, the shared fraction of clonotypes was around 5.1% for naive CD4, over 3% for naive CD8, more than 2% for memory CD4, and roughly 0.4% for memory CD8. Compared with non-shared clonotypes, the clonotypes found in all four sorted-subset donors had higher generation probabilities. The genetic and exposure-history diversity represented was limited by the small number of donors. Incomplete sequencing was indicated by rarefaction of sorted-subset datasets, despite the large sequencing depth. Based on pairwise subsampling, the degree of clonotype sharing among donors was expected to be affected by sequencing depth. Only blood was sampled, and tissue TCR repertoires likely differ from those in blood.

Healthy HIV-negative adults with no recently reported acute infections or vaccinations were included as donors. Only Caucasian adults living in Nashville, Tennessee, USA were represented among the donors. CD4+ T cells were enriched by magnetic negative selection; naive cells were then positively selected on CD45RA, and the negative fraction formed the memory subset. Blood was collected by leukapheresis, and PBMCs were isolated by Ficoll-Histopaque density gradient centrifugation and then cryopreserved in liquid nitrogen vapor phase. Analytical flow cytometry was used to check the purity and quantity of every magnetically sorted T cell population. Genomic DNA was isolated from every sorted fraction and measured by UV absorbance on a Nanodrop 2000c. Remarks on this clone: The specificity of this receptor is unknown. The record has no base qualities; no much larger clone is one base away.

Using the deep immunoSEQ assay, multiplex PCR amplified TCR CDR3 regions from genomic DNA. Genomic DNA extracted from each cell subset was distributed evenly over all wells of several immunoSEQ 96-well plates, and each plate served as one replicate. Each replicate PCR for sorted subsets received around 210 ng genomic DNA, equal to roughly 30,000 T cell genomes. Purified libraries were measured with a Qubit 3.0 fluorometer, size-checked on a Bioanalyzer 2100, and measured again with the KAPA Library Quantification kit. Each immunoSEQ 96-well plate was sequenced on its own single-read 150-cycle Illumina NextSeq 550 flow cell. Regarding the original processing steps: Because the immunoSEQ output included only junctional sequences and no quality scores, the filtering could not be the same as the filtering used for full-length reads. To assign V/J genes and CDR3, sequences were annotated against IMGT germline references using PyIR, a Python wrapper for IgBLAST v1.9. Reads were removed for weak V/J assignments (E-value above 1e-6), missing CDR3, stop codons, out-of-frame junctions, or ambiguous translated residues. A V3J clonotype was defined by an identical inferred V gene, J gene, and CDR3 amino acid sequence. The percentage overlap between two repertoires was calculated by dividing the number of shared unique clonotypes by the size of the smaller repertoire. Richness of each repertoire was evaluated using RTK rarefaction, the Chao1 estimator, and Recon v2.1 estimates of unobserved clonotypes. Generation probabilities for all TCRbeta clonotypes obtained by the gDNA method from a handful of donors were computed using OLGA. This immuneACCESS table, as held by TCRdb, lists in-frame sequences with V and J called but not all clones. Of the missing ones, under half trace to an unresolved V gene in checked studies; the others have no known cause. For V, J and clone size, that table is used; D and trimming come from the DNA. In all, the sample holds under 1,100,000 clones, and 75% to 80% of those were seen once. Under 0.8% of the sample is in the top ten clones.

The sample was memory CD4+ T cells from PBMCs. This specimen's cell subset or site label, interpreted: CD45RA-negative fraction. This receptor was identified in a man in his late teens or twenties in good health. Some clones in this sample may be carry-over from other donors' samples.

The CDR3 protein is CASSQETSGNTGELFF. Here is the DNA: TGTGCCAGCAGCCAAGAAACTAGCGGGAACACCGGGGAGCTGTTTTTT. The rearranged segments are TRBV4-2 and TRBJ2-2; TRBD2 fits 8 bases in the junction. V is pruned by 0 bases and J by 1 base, leaving 1 base of the junction without a gene match. Based on the germline V gene, the CDR1 and CDR2 sequences are LGHNA and YNFKEQ. The CDR3 contains 16 residues, cysteine and phenylalanine counted. Only the CDR3 portion is preserved as DNA: 48 bases, with reading frame beginning at the first base.